This entry concerns a single T cell receptor (beta chain). The antigen is unknown. Germline assignment: CDR1 SNHLY and CDR2 FYNNEI. The CDR3 spans 11 residues. The germline V and J ends were trimmed by 10 bases and 5 bases, with 11 bases remaining between them. The sample belongs to a study of CD8+CD57+ T cells in acquired aplastic anemia. For the study at large: On average, sorted CD4+ and CD8+ cells gave 3.2 ug of DNA. Overall study results and limits: CD8+ Simpson's diversity showed no significant patient-control difference.

The patients chosen for sequencing had shown expansion of CD8+CD57+ cells (detected by flow cytometry). Both TCR beta VDJ combination and CDR3 sequence profiling were carried out. Genomic DNA was the template for this profiling. One entry per CDR3 protein results from TCRdb running MiXCR on the reads. The table includes about 98,000 distinct CDR3 sequences, roughly two thirds detected once. Sequenced input: sorted CD4+, CD8+, or CD8+CD57+ T cells (not recorded which) from PBMCs. The chain is built from TRBV2 and TRBJ1-1, with unresolved D. The receptor was isolated from a human donor with aplastic anemia. This CDR3 is CATMSGTEAFF. The CDR3 nucleotides read TGTGCCACCATGTCTGGAACTGAAGCTTTCTTT.